These 4 T cell receptor beta chains originate from one sample sequenced in a study of cytomegalovirus exposure and HLA in healthy donors. The PCR made use of 60 Vbeta and 13 Jbeta primers. Sequencing was performed with immunoSEQ multiplex PCR; in TCRdb, only in-frame clones are kept and a portion is missing. The sample yields around 140,000 clones, roughly 80% seen once. The sample was PBMCs. These receptors originate from a man aged 40-49 years in good health and CMV-seronegative.

The rearrangement uses TRBV11-2 and TRBJ2-1, with 9 bases that match TRBD1. The CDR3 is made up of 15 amino acids. CDR1 is SGHAT, CDR2 FQNNGV, per germline. Trimming at V came to 3 bases and at J to 1 base, leaving 1 base not matched to a gene. CDR3 region: CASSFGTGSYNEQFF. For the CDR3, the DNA is TGTGCCAGCAGCTTCGGGACAGGGTCCTACAATGAGCAGTTCTTC.

This rearrangement joins TRBV5-1 to TRBJ2-1, with 12 bases aligning to TRBD2. This CDR3 has 16 residues. Germline loops: CDR1 SGHRS, CDR2 YFSETQ. V lost 4 bases, J lost 4 bases, and 6 bases stayed unmatched. CDR3 protein: CASSKTSGGQYNEQFF. CDR3 coding DNA: TGCGCCAGCAGCAAGACTAGCGGGGGTCAGTACAATGAGCAGTTCTTC. Full variable domain (missing parts from reference TRBV5-1 and TRBJ2-1): KAGVTQTPRYLIKTRGQQVTLSCSPISGHRSVSWYQQTPGQGLQFLFEYFSETQRNKGNFPGRFSGRQFSNSRSEMNVSTLELGDSALYLCASSKTSGGQYNEQFFGPGTRLTVL.

The chain couples TRBV19 to TRBJ2-7; TRBD1 aligns across 7 bases. This CDR3 has 14 residues. The germline V gene encodes CDR1 LNHDA and CDR2 SQIVND (reference sequence). The ends lost 5 bases at V and 2 bases at J; junction bases unmatched: 6. The CDR3 sequence is CASSYRDRTYEQYF. The CDR3 DNA reads as TGTGCCAGTAGTTACCGGGACAGAACCTACGAGCAGTACTTC.

The chain couples TRBV2 to TRBJ2-3; 10 nucleotides agree with TRBD2. J was trimmed by 2 bases and V by 2 bases; bases with no gene match: 7. Germline V CDR1 and CDR2: SNHLY, FYNNEI. This CDR3 contains 17 residues. The CDR3 loop reads CASSESRLAGLTDTQYF. Written as DNA, the CDR3 is TGTGCCAGCAGTGAATCCCGACTAGCGGGCCTCACAGATACGCAGTATTTT.